The clone carrying this TCR beta chain was seen once. The antigen is undetermined. Profiling relied on immunoSEQ multiplex PCR, and the TCRdb table lists in-frame clones only, not all of them. This repertoire shows over 200,000 clones, about 90% found once; its top ten account for approximately 2.9%. Germline V gives CDR1 SNHLY, CDR2 FYNNEI. The CDR3 length is 11 residues. V lost 6 bases to trimming and J lost 0 bases, with 2 bases between them. This entry belongs to a study of cytomegalovirus exposure and HLA in healthy donors. Study as a whole: A subsequent analysis stated that the 120 validation repertoires were run on the same platform as the roughly 670 first-cohort repertoires. Study conclusions and caveats: The dataset shows that most TCR sequences were rare, while some public TCRs occurred in many donors. Subsequent analysis of the approximately 110 validation repertoires found a tendency for first-cohort TCR clusters to co-occur.

While the first cohort had around 700 subjects, the donors belonged to the separate validation cohort of roughly 130 subjects. Sequences were obtained from PBMCs. The chain joins TRBV2 to TRBJ2-5, with D uncertain. This clonotype was obtained from a woman aged 18-29 years in good health and CMV-seronegative. The CDR3 bases are TGTGCCAGCAGCGACCAAGAGACCCAGTACTTC. It translates to CASSDQETQYF.